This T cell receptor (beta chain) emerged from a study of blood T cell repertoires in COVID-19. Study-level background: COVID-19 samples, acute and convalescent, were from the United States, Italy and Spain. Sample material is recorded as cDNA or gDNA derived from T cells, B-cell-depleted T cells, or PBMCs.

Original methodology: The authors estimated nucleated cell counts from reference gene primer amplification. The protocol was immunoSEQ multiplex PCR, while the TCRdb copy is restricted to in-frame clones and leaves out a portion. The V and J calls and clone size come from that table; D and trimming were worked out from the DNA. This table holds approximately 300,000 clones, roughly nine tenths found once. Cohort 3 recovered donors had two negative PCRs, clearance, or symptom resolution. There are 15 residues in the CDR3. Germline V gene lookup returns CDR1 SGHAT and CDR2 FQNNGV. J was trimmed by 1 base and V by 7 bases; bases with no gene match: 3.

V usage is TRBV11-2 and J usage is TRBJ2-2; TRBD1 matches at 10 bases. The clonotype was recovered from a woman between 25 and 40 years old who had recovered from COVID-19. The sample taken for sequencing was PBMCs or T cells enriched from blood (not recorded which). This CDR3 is CASTGQGVNTGELFF. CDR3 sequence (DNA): TGTGCCAGCACCGGACAGGGGGTGAACACCGGGGAGCTGTTTTTT. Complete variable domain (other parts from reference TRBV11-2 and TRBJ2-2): EAGVAQSPRYKIIEKRQSVAFWCNPISGHATLYWYQQILGQGPKLLIQFQNNGVVDDSQLPKDRFSAERLKGVDSTLKIQPAKLEDSAVYLCASTGQGVNTGELFFGEGSRLTVL.